Below, 3 T cell receptor beta chains from the same sample are listed, as sequenced in a study of identical twins. TCRdb redid the calling of the 5' RACE reads with MiXCR, one entry per CDR3 protein. The sample has under 900,000 distinct CDR3 sequences, roughly 18% seen once; the top ten hold around 13%. This sample was shared with a second study, whose subject was T cells expressing NK-cell markers.

Specimen: PBMCs. All receptors derive from a woman younger than 35 in good health.

This clonotype was counted a few times. The chain recombines TRBV15 with TRBJ2-5; 8 bases line up with TRBD2. The germline V gene has CDR1 LNHNV and CDR2 YYDKDF (reference sequence). The J segment lost 4 bases and the V segment lost 4 bases, leaving 5 bases of the junction unmatched. CDR3 length equals 14 residues. The CDR3 loop is CATSTRGGLETQYF. CDR3 sequence (DNA): TGTGCCACCAGCACTCGGGGGGGCCTAGAGACCCAGTACTTC.

The chain employs TRBV15 and TRBJ2-5, with 8 bases fitting TRBD1. The CDR3 runs to 15 residues. Germline V gene data show CDR1 as LNHNV and CDR2 as YYDKDF (reference sequence). J was trimmed by 3 bases and V by 3 bases; bases with no gene match: 6. The CDR3 DNA reads TGTGCCACCAGCAGGGGGACAGGTTCTAAAGAGACCCAGTACTTC. Its translation: CATSRGTGSKETQYF.

There are many counts of this clonotype. This rearrangement joins TRBV5-1 to TRBJ1-6, with TRBD1 as a possible D gene (5 bases). Germline V CDR1 and CDR2: SGHRS, YFSETQ. Trimming took 4 bases from V and 7 from J, leaving 15 bases between them. The CDR3 extends over 15 amino acids. The CDR3 sequence is CASSASAGVNSPLHF. DNA for the CDR3: TGCGCCAGCAGCGCCTCGGCGGGGGTGAATTCACCCCTCCACTTT.